These T cell receptor beta chains were read from a single sample in a study of OX40 agonist ivuxolimab in advanced cancers. Sequenced by immunoSEQ multiplex PCR; TCRdb stores in-frame clones only, minus some. The table lists some 81,000 clones, about nine tenths of them singletons, with 6.2% in the top ten. The sample here was CD4+ or CD8+ T cells sorted from blood, taken in a trial of the OX40 agonist ivuxolimab. The receptors originated from an adult with an advanced solid tumor such as melanoma, head and neck, liver or kidney cancer. The CDR3 runs from the conserved cysteine through the conserved F or W. D genes are given only for firm matches. Clone size, where shown, is once, few, many, or a class for clones that have expanded.

size: -; V: TRBV4-3; J: TRBJ1-4; D: TRBD1; DNA: TGCGCCAGCAGCCATGGGGACAGCGGCGGTGAAAAACTGTTTTTT; CDR3: CASSHGDSGGEKLFF
size: once; V: TRBV27; J: TRBJ2-1; D: -; DNA: TGTGCCAGCACCATCCGGGAGCCCTCCGTGAATGAGCAGTTCTTC; CDR3: CASTIREPSVNEQFF
size: -; V: TRBV2; J: TRBJ1-5; D: TRBD1; DNA: TGTGCCAGCACCCGGGACAGGAACAATCAGCCCCAGCATTTT; CDR3: CASTRDRNNQPQHF
size: -; V: TRBV4-1; J: TRBJ2-1; D: TRBD2; DNA: TGCGCCAGCAGCCAGGACCGTAGGGGCGGGAGGGCCAATGAGCAGTTCTTC; CDR3: CASSQDRRGGRANEQFF
size: -; V: TRBV9; J: TRBJ2-5; D: TRBD2; DNA: TGTGCCAGCAGCGTAGTAGCGGGGAGGGAGACCCAGTACTTC; CDR3: CASSVVAGRETQYF
size: once; V: TRBV19; J: TRBJ1-2; D: -; DNA: TGTGCCAGTAGTATAGAGGCAGATGCTAGATATGGCTACACCTTC; CDR3: CASSIEADARYGYTF
size: -; V: TRBV10-2; J: TRBJ2-7; D: -; DNA: TGCGCCAGCAGTGCGGTGGGTAGCTCCTACGAGCAGTACTTC; CDR3: CASSAVGSSYEQYF
size: -; V: TRBV11-2; J: TRBJ2-7; D: -; DNA: TGTGCCAGCAGCTTAGATATAAGAACCTACGAGCAGTACTTC; CDR3: CASSLDIRTYEQYF
size: -; V: TRBV11-2; J: TRBJ1-3; D: -; DNA: TGTGCCAGCAGCTACACAGGCTCTGGAAACACCATATATTTT; CDR3: CASSYTGSGNTIYF
size: -; V: TRBV2; J: TRBJ2-2; D: -; DNA: TGTGCCAGCAGTCGATCGGAGAGGGGTTCAAACACCGGGGAGCTGTTTTTT; CDR3: CASSRSERGSNTGELFF
size: -; V: TRBV5-1; J: TRBJ2-1; D: -; DNA: TGCGCCAGCAGCGTTAGCTACGGAGGTGAGCAGTTCTTC; CDR3: CASSVSYGGEQFF
size: -; V: TRBV29-1; J: TRBJ2-2; D: -; DNA: TGCAGCGTTGTTAGGGGGGTAAGAACCGGGGAGCTGTTTTTT; CDR3: CSVVRGVRTGELFF